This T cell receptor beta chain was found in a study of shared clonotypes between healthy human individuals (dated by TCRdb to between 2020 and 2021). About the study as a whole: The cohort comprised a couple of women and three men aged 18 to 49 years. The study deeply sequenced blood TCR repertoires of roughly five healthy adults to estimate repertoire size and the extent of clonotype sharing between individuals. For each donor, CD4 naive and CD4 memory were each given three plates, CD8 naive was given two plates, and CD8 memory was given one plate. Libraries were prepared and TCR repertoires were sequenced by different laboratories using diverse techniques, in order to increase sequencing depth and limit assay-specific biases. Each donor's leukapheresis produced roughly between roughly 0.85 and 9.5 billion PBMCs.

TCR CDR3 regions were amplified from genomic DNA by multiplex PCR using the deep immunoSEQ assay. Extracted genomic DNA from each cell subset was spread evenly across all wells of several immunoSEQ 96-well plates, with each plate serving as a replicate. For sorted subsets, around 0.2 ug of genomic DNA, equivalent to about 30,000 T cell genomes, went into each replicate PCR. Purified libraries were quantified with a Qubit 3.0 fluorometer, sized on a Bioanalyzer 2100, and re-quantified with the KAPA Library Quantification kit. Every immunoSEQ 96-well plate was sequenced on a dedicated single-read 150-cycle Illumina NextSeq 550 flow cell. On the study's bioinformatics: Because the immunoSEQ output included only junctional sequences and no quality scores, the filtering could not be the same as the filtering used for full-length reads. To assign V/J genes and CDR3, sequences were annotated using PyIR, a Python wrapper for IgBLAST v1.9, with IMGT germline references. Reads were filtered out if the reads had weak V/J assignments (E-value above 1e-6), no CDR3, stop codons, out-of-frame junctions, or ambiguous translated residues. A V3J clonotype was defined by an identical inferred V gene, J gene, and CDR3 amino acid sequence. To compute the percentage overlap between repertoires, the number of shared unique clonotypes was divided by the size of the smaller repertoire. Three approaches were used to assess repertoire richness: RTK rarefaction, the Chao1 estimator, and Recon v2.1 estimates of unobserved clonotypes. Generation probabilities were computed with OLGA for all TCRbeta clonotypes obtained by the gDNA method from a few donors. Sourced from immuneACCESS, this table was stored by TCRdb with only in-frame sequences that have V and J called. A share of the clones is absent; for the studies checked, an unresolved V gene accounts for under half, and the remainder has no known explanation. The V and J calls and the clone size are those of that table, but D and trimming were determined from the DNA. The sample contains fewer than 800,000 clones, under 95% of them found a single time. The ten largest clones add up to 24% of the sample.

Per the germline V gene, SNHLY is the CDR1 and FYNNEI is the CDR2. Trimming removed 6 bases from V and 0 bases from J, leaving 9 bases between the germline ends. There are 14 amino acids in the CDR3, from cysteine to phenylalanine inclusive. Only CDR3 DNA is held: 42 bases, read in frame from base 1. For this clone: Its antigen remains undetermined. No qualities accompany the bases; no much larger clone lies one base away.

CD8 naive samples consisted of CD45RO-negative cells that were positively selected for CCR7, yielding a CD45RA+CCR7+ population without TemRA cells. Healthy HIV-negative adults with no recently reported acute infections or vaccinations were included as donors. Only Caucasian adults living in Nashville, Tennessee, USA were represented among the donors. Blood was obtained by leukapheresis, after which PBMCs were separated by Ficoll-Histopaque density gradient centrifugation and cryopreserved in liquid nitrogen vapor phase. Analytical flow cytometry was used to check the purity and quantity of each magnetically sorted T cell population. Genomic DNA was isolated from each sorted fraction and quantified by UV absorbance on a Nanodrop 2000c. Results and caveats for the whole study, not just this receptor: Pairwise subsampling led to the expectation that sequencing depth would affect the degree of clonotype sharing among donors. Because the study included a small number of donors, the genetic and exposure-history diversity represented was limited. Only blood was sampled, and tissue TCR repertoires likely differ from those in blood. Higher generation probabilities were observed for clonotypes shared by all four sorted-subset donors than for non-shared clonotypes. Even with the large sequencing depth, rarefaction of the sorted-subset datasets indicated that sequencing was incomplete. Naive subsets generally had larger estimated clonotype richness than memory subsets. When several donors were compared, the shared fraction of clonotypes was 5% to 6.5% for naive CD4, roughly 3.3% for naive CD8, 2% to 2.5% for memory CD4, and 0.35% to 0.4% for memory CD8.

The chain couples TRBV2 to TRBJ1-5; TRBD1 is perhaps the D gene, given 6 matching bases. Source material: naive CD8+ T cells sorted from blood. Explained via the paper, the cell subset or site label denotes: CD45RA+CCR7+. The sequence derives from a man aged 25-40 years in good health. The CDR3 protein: CASRDSFSNQPQHF. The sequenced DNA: TGTGCCAGCAGGGACAGCTTTAGCAATCAGCCCCAGCATTTT.